Listed below are T cell receptor beta chains from one sample, sequenced in a study of T cells in Graves' hyperthyroidism and ophthalmopathy. TCRdb passed the multiplex PCR reads through MiXCR, listing each CDR3 protein once. The profile shows hundreds of thousands of distinct CDR3 sequences, 16% of them singletons. Sequenced: blood. The receptors shown here come from a woman aged 18-29 years with Graves' hyperthyroidism. CDR3s include the opening cysteine and the closing phenylalanine or tryptophan. A D gene is named only where the DNA matches it firmly. Expanded clones are given a class, and other clones once, few, many or no size at all.

clone_size	v_call	d_call	j_call	cdr3_aa	cdr3_nt
few	TRBV29-1	.	TRBJ2-1	CSSERLVNNEQFF	TGCAGCTCCGAACGGCTGGTTAACAATGAGCAGTTCTTC
many	TRBV11-3	.	TRBJ2-1	CASSLTGVRNEQFF	TGTGCCAGCAGCTTAACGGGAGTGAGGAATGAGCAGTTCTTC
.	TRBV4-1	.	TRBJ1-2	CASSQEGGLYGYTF	TGCGCCAGCAGCCAAGAGGGGGGACTCTATGGCTACACCTTC
many	TRBV7-8	.	TRBJ2-7	CASIPEGSYEQYF	TGTGCCAGCATTCCGGAGGGTTCCTACGAGCAGTACTTC
few	TRBV7-2	.	TRBJ2-5	CASSLGFRETQYF	TGTGCCAGCAGCTTAGGGTTCAGAGAGACCCAGTACTTC
.	TRBV25-1	TRBD2	TRBJ2-1	CASSEYMAGGPYNEQFF	TGTGCCAGCAGTGAATATATGGCGGGAGGCCCCTACAATGAGCAGTTCTTC
.	TRBV3-1	.	TRBJ2-1	CASSQDRGGQFF	TGTGCCAGCAGCCAAGATAGGGGTGGGCAGTTCTTC
many	TRBV27	.	TRBJ2-3	CASSDILGRTDTQYF	TGTGCCAGCAGTGACATATTGGGGCGCACAGATACGCAGTATTTT
few	TRBV6-2/TRBV6-3	TRBD2	TRBJ2-1	CASRPPSGNYNEQFF	TGTGCCAGCAGGCCCCCTAGCGGGAATTACAATGAGCAGTTCTTC
many	TRBV30	.	TRBJ2-2	CAWRWTENTGELFF	TGTGCCTGGAGGTGGACGGAGAACACCGGGGAGCTGTTTTTT
.	TRBV5-1	.	TRBJ2-1	CASSLVSTEGSHEQFF	TGCGCCAGCAGCTTGGTTTCCACCGAGGGGAGTCATGAGCAGTTCTTC